One sample yielded the 21 T cell receptor beta chains listed below, sequenced in a study of blood T cell repertoires in COVID-19. Repertoires were generated with immunoSEQ multiplex PCR, while TCRdb's copy carries only in-frame clones and drops some. This table holds approximately 120,000 clones, roughly 82% found once. The sequencing input was peripheral blood. The source is an elderly woman with active or convalescent COVID-19.

V usage is TRBV9 and J usage is TRBJ2-1, with 9 positions matching TRBD1. The CDR3 is made up of 15 amino acids. Germline trimming cut 2 bases from V and 8 bases from J; bases unmatched to any gene: 8. Germline assignment: CDR1 SGDLS and CDR2 YYNGEE. Here the CDR3 reads CASSVRQGGFDEQFF. CDR3 DNA: TGTGCCAGCAGCGTCCGACAGGGGGGGTTCGATGAGCAGTTCTTC.

In its sample, this clone was seen once. V gene TRBV5-1 combines with J gene TRBJ2-5; 7 bases fit TRBD1. This CDR3 is built from 13 residues. Germline-derived CDR1 and CDR2 are SGHRS and YFSETQ. Losses at the gene ends were 2 bases for V and 4 bases for J; bases not matched to a gene: 2. The CDR3 spells CASSLGTVETQYF. For the CDR3, the DNA is TGCGCCAGCAGCTTAGGGACAGTAGAGACCCAGTACTTC.

The chain combines TRBV28 with TRBJ1-5, with D maybe TRBD1 (6 bases). The CDR3 consists of 16 residues. Germline lookup yields CDR1 MDHEN and CDR2 SYDVKM. The ends were cut back, 2 bases at V and 4 bases at J, with 15 bases in the middle. DNA of the CDR3: TGTGCCAGCAGTTTAGCCTCAGGGGCGAATAATCAGCCCCAGCATTTT. Translated, it gives CASSLASGANNQPQHF.

The chain employs TRBV15 and TRBJ1-1; the D gene is possibly TRBD1 (6 bases). CDR3 length: 14 amino acids. Germline CDR1 reads LNHNV; CDR2 reads YYDKDF (reference sequence). Trimming pared 3 bases from V and 11 bases from J, leaving 19 bases between. The CDR3 DNA sequence: TGTGCCACCAGCAGGCCGGGACACTCTTGGCATGCTTTCTTT. Translating it yields CATSRPGHSWHAFF.

The rearrangement links TRBV2 to TRBJ2-5; 8 nucleotides line up with TRBD2. CDR1 and CDR2 from the germline V gene are SNHLY and FYNNEI. V lost 7 bases and J lost 3; bases outside the gene matches: 19. This CDR3 region has 18 residues. The CDR3 DNA reads TGTGCCAGCAATAAAGGTGCACTGGGGACTAGGACAAAAGAGACCCAGTACTTC. This encodes CASNKGALGTRTKETQYF.

V is TRBV11-2 and J is TRBJ2-1, with 11 bases that match TRBD2. Germline values: CDR1 SGHAT, CDR2 FQNNGV. The CDR3 totals 18 residues. With 2 bases clipped from V and 1 base from J, the junction kept 7 bases outside the gene matches. As DNA, the CDR3 is TGTGCCAGCAGCTTATCTATACTAGCGGGAGTATCCTACAATGAGCAGTTCTTC. This gives the protein CASSLSILAGVSYNEQFF.

This chain links TRBV7-9 with TRBJ2-1, with D possibly TRBD2 on 6 matching bases. The CDR3 covers 16 residues. The V gene's germline CDR1 is SEHNR and CDR2 FQNEAQ (reference sequence). The V and J ends lost 5 bases and 4 bases respectively, with 18 bases between them. The CDR3 DNA is TGTGCCAGCAGCCTGACCGGGGCGGGACCGTACAATGAGCAGTTCTTC. This encodes CASSLTGAGPYNEQFF.

This chain joins TRBV2 and TRBJ2-3; TRBD2 matches at 7 bases. CDR1 and CDR2 from the germline V gene are SNHLY and FYNNEI. The CDR3 runs 15 residues. V lost 2 bases, J lost 1 base, and 3 bases stayed unmatched. The CDR3 DNA sequence: TGTGCCAGCAGTGAACTCCTAGCGGGCACAGATACGCAGTATTTT. It translates to CASSELLAGTDTQYF.

Points on this clone: One end of the junction varies from germline; a read error may be responsible. The chain links TRBV7-7 to TRBJ2-1; a weak D match, TRBD2 (5 bases). Germline V lookup: CDR1 SSHAT, CDR2 FNYEAQ (reference sequence). The CDR3 has 15 amino acids. The CDR3 is CASSFGPGKADEQFF. For the CDR3, the DNA is TGTGCTAGCAGCTTTGGCCCGGGGAAAGCAGATGAGCAGTTCTTC. Full variable domain (rest looked up from reference TRBV7-7 and TRBJ2-1): GAGVSQSPRYKVTKRGQDVTLRCDPISSHATLYWYQQALGQGPEFLTYFNYEAQPDKSGLPSDRFSAERPEGSISTLTIQRTEQRDSAMYRCASSFGPGKADEQFFGPGTRLTVL.

The rearrangement uses TRBV6-5 and TRBJ2-1; D is uncertain. CDR1 and CDR2 (germline): MNHEY, SVGAGI. The germline V and J ends were trimmed by 6 bases and 5 bases, with 8 bases remaining between them. The CDR3 length is 12 residues. The CDR3 loop is CASSLSDNEQFF. CDR3 nucleotides: TGTGCCAGCAGCCTTAGTGACAATGAGCAGTTCTTC.

This chain links TRBV2 with TRBJ2-7, with D tentatively TRBD2 (5 bases). From germline, CDR1 is SNHLY and CDR2 FYNNEI. Trimming cost V 10 bases and J 3 bases, with 10 bases left between them. The CDR3 totals 11 residues. The CDR3 DNA sequence: TGTGCCACCATAAGCGGCTACGAGCAGTACTTC. This encodes CATISGYEQYF.

The chain carries TRBV7-3 and TRBJ2-2; possibly TRBD2 for D (6 bases). Germline V CDR1 and CDR2: SGHTA, FQGTGA. The V end was cut by 2 bases, the J end by 2 bases, with 12 bases between. The CDR3 covers 16 residues. This CDR3 is CASSLERVGNTGELFF. The CDR3, as DNA: TGTGCCAGCAGCTTAGAGCGGGTAGGAAACACCGGGGAGCTGTTTTTT.

The chain combines TRBV27 with TRBJ1-5; TRBD1 aligns across 8 bases. This CDR3 comprises 16 residues. The junction had 9 bases not matched to a gene; V was cut back by 5 bases and J by 3 bases. Germline V CDR1 and CDR2: MNHEY, SMNVEV (reference sequence). CDR3 nucleotides: TGTGCCAGCAGTGGACAGGGAGAAAGGTTCAATCAGCCCCAGCATTTT. Translation gives CASSGQGERFNQPQHF.

The J gene is TRBJ2-7, the V gene TRBV5-4; 10 bases align to TRBD2. Trimming at V came to 0 bases and at J to 0 bases, leaving 9 bases not matched to a gene. CDR1 and CDR2 (germline): SGHNT, YYREEE (reference sequence). The CDR3 spans 18 residues. The CDR3 region has the DNA TGTGCCAGCAGCTTGGATCGTGTACTAGCGGGGTTCTCCTACGAGCAGTACTTC. Amino acid sequence: CASSLDRVLAGFSYEQYF.

The J gene is TRBJ2-7, the V gene TRBV6-5; tentatively, D is TRBD1 (6 bases). This CDR3 contains 15 residues. Trimming took off 2 bases at V and 2 bases at J, with 13 bases between the two ends. Looked up from germline, CDR1 is MNHEY and CDR2 is SVGAGI. CDR3 sequence reads: CASSYVLGHPYEQYF. DNA of the CDR3: TGTGCCAGCAGTTACGTCCTGGGACACCCCTACGAGCAGTACTTC.

The rearrangement joins TRBV6-5 to TRBJ2-7; 7 nucleotides line up with TRBD1. V gave up 6 bases and J gave up 3 bases; unmatched junction bases: 5. Per the germline V gene, CDR1 is MNHEY and CDR2 is SVGAGI. This CDR3 contains 13 residues. The CDR3 sequence: CASRGTAHYEQYF. CDR3 DNA sequence: TGTGCCAGCAGGGGGACAGCTCACTACGAGCAGTACTTC.

The V and J genes are TRBV6-1 and TRBJ2-7, with 9 bases aligning to TRBD1. V gave up 3 bases and J gave up 11 bases; unmatched junction bases: 8. The germline V gene encodes CDR1 MNHNS and CDR2 SASEGT. This CDR3 has 13 amino acids. The CDR3 bases are TGTGCCAGCAGTGACCAAAGACGGGACAGGGAGTACTTC. Its translation: CASSDQRRDREYF.

This clone was detected a few times. The rearrangement joins TRBV6-1 to TRBJ2-7; TRBD1 is a possible D gene (5 bases). There are 15 residues in the CDR3. CDR1 is MNHNS, CDR2 SASEGT, per germline. Trimming stripped 0 bases from V and 9 bases from J, with 18 bases between. This chain's CDR3 is CASSEALLSRDAQYF. The DNA of the CDR3 is TGTGCCAGCAGTGAAGCGCTTCTGAGCAGGGATGCGCAGTACTTC.

The chain joins TRBV28 to TRBJ1-1, with 9 nucleotides matching TRBD1. CDR1 and CDR2 from the germline V gene are MDHEN and SYDVKM. J was trimmed by 5 bases and V by 7 bases; bases with no gene match: 8. The CDR3 covers 14 residues. DNA for the CDR3: TGTGCCAGCACCAGGACAGGGGCGTGGACTGAAGCTTTCTTT. It specifies CASTRTGAWTEAFF.

The chain recombines TRBV9 with TRBJ1-3; possible D gene TRBD1, 5 bases. Trimming removed 0 bases from V and 0 bases from J, with 13 bases in between. The CDR3 contains 17 residues. Germline loops: CDR1 SGDLS, CDR2 YYNGEE. CDR3 bases: TGTGCCAGCAGCGTAGGCCAGGGATTGAGCTCTGGAAACACCATATATTTT. This gives the protein CASSVGQGLSSGNTIYF.

The chain links TRBV18 to TRBJ1-5; no firm D call. Germline CDR1 and CDR2: KGHSH and LQKENI. V lost 0 bases, J lost 5 bases, and 14 bases lay in between. This CDR3 comprises 16 residues. The DNA for the CDR3 is TGTGCCAGCTCACCACCGGGAGGTCATTCTTATCAGCCCCAGCATTTT. Its protein is CASSPPGGHSYQPQHF.